Listed here is a single T cell receptor beta chain. Its specificity is not known. This sample was taken from a study of blood T cells in healthy people across ages. Whole-study results and caveats: The long-lived group displayed more naive CD4+ cells, plus higher diversity, than the aged donors did.

Healthy Caucasians from Russia aged roughly 6 to 95 served as donors. CDR3 length equals 13 residues. Germline CDR1 reads KGHSH; CDR2 reads LQKENI. Trimming removed 3 bases at V and 4 bases at J, with 7 bases between. The second PCR ran about 6 to 11 cycles with a sample-barcoded 5' primer and J-beta primers. Each sample yielded at least 3 million CDR3-containing paired-end reads. A single record per CDR3 protein comes from TCRdb applying MiXCR to the 5' RACE reads. The sample includes 910,000 or so distinct CDR3 sequences, 51% of them seen just once. Sequenced input: blood. This receptor was identified in an older woman in good health. V and J are TRBV18 and TRBJ1-5, with D possibly matching TRBD1 (5 bases). The CDR3 bases are TGTGCCAGCTCACCGGACAAAAATCAGCCCCAGCATTTT. This sequence encodes CASSPDKNQPQHF.